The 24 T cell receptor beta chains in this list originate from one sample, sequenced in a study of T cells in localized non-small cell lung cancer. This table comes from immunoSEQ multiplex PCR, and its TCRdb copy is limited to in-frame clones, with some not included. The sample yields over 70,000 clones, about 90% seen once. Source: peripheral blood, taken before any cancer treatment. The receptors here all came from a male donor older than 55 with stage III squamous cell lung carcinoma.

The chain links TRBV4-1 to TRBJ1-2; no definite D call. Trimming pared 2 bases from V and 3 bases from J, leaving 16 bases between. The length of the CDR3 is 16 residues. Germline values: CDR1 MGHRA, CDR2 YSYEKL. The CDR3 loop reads CASSQNEAPPDYGYTF. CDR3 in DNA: TGCGCCAGCAGCCAAAATGAGGCCCCCCCAGACTATGGCTACACCTTC.

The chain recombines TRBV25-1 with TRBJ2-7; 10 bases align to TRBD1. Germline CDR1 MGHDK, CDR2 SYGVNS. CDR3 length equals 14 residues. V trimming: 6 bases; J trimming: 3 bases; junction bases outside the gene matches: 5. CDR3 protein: CASSGRTGGYEQYV. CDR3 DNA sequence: TGTGCCAGCAGCGGTAGGACAGGGGGCTACGAGCAGTACGTC.

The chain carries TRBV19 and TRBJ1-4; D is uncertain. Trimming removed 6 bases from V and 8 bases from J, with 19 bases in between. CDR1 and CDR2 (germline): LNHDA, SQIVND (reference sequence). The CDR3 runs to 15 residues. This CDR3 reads CASSDGRRVGEKLFF. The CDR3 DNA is TGTGCCAGTAGCGACGGACGCCGGGTAGGGGAAAAACTGTTTTTT.

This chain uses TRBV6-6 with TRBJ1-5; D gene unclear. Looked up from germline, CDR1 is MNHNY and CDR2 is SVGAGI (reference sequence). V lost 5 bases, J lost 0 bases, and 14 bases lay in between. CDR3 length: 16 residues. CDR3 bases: TGTGCCAGCAGTCCCCCGCCGACAATTAGCAATCAGCCCCAGCATTTT. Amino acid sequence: CASSPPPTISNQPQHF.

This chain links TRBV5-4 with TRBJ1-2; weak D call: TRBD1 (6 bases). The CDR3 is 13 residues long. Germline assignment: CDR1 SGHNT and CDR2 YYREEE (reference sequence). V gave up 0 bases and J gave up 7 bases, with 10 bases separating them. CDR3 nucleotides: TGTGCCAGCAGCTTGGTGGGGGCCCGTGGCTACACCTTC. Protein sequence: CASSLVGARGYTF.

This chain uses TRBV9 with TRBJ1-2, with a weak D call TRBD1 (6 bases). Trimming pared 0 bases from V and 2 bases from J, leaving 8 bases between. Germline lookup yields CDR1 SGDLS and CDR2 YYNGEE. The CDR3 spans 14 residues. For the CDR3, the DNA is TGTGCCAGCAGCGTAGCTACAGGGAACTATGGCTACACCTTC. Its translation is CASSVATGNYGYTF.

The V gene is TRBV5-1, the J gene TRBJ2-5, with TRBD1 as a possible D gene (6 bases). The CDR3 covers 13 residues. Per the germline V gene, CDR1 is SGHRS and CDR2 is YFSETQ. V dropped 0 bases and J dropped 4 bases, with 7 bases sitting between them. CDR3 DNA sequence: TGCGCCAGCAGCTTGGAGGGGGTAGAGACCCAGTACTTC. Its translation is CASSLEGVETQYF. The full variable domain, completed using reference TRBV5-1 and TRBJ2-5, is KAGVTQTPRYLIKTRGQQVTLSCSPISGHRSVSWYQQTPGQGLQFLFEYFSETQRNKGNFPGRFSGRQFSNSRSEMNVSTLELGDSALYLCASSLEGVETQYFGPGTRLLVL.

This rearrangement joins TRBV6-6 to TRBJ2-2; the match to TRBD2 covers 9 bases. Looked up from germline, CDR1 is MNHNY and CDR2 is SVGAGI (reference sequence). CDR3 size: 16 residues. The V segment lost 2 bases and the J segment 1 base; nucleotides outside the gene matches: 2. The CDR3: CASSYAAGGNTGELFF. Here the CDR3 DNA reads TGTGCCAGCAGTTACGCAGCGGGGGGGAACACCGGGGAGCTGTTTTTT.

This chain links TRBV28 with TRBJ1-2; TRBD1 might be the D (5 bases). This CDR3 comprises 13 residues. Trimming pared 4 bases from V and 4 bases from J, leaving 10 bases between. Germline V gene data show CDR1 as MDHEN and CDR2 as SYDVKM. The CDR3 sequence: CASSSEGPYGYTF. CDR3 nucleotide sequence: TGTGCCAGCAGTTCAGAGGGGCCCTATGGCTACACCTTC.

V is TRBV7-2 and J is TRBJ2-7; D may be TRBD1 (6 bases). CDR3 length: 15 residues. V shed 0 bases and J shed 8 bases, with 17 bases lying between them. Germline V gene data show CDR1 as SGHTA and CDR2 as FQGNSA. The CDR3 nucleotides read TGTGCCAGCAGCTTAGCGGACAGTTTAATCCCCCAGCAGTACTTC. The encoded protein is CASSLADSLIPQQYF.

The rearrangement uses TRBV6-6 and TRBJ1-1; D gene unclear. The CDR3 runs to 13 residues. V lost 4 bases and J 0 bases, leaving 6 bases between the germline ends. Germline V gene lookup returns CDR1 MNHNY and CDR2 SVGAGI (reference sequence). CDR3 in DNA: TGTGCCAGCAGTTCTACCTTGAACACTGAAGCTTTCTTT. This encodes CASSSTLNTEAFF.

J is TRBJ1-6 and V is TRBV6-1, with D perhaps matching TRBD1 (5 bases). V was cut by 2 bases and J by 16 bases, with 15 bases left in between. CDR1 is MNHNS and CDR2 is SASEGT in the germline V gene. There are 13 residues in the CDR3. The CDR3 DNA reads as TGTGCCAGCAGTGAAAGGGGCCAGGCAGCACTCCACTTT. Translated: CASSERGQAALHF.

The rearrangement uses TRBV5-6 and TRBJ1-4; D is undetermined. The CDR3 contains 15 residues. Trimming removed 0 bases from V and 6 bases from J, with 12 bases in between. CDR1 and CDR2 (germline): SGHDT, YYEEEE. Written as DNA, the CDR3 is TGTGCCAGCAGCTTGGGATATAAATACTATGAAAAACTGTTTTTT. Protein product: CASSLGYKYYEKLFF. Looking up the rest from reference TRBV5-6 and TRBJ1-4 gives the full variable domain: DAGVTQSPTHLIKTRGQQVTLRCSPKSGHDTVSWYQQALGQGPQFIFQYYEEEERQRGNFPDRFSGHQFPNYSSELNVNALLLGDSALYLCASSLGYKYYEKLFFGSGTQLSVL.

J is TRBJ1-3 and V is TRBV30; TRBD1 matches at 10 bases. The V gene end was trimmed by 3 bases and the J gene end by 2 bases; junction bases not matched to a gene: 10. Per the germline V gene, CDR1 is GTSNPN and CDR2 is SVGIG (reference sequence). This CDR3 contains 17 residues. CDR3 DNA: TGTGCCTGGAGGCCCCCTCAGGGACAGGGGCCTGGAAACACCATATATTTT. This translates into CAWRPPQGQGPGNTIYF.

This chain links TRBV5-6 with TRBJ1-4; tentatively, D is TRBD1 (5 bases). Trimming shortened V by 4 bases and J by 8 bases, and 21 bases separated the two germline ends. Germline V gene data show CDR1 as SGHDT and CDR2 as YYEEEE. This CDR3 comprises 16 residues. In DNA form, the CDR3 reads TGTGCCAGCAGCCCCACCCCTCCAGGGCTAGCGGAAAAACTGTTTTTT. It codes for CASSPTPPGLAEKLFF.

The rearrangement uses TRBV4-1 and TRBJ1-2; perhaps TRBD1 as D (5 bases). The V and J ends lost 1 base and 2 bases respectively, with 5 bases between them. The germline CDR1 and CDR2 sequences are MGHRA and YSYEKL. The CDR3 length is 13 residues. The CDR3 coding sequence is TGCGCCAGCAGCCAAGGACAGAACTATGGCTACACCTTC. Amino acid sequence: CASSQGQNYGYTF.

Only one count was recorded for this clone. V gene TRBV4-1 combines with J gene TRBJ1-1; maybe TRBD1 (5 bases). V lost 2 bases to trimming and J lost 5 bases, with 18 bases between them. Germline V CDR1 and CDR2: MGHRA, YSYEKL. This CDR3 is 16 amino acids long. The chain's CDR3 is CASSQSPSGGVTEAFF. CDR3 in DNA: TGCGCCAGCAGCCAAAGTCCGAGCGGGGGGGTTACTGAAGCTTTCTTT.

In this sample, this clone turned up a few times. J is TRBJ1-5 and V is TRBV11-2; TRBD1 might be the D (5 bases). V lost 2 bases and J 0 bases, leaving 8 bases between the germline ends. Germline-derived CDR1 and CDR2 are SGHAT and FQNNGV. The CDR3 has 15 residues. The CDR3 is CASSLRGYSNQPQHF. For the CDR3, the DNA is TGTGCCAGCAGCTTACGGGGGTATAGCAATCAGCCCCAGCATTTT.

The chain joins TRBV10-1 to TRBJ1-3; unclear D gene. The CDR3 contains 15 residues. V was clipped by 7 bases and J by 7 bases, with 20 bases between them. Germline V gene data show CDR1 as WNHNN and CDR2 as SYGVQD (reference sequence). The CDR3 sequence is CASNTDQWDGNTIYF. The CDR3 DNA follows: TGCGCCAGCAATACGGACCAATGGGATGGGAACACCATATATTTT.

The CDR3 is CASSPPGNTEAFF. CDR3 nucleotide sequence: TGTGCCAGTAGCCCTCCCGGAAACACTGAAGCTTTCTTT. The rearrangement uses TRBV19 and TRBJ1-1; D not resolved. CDR3 length: 13 residues. V dropped 6 bases and J dropped 2 bases, with 10 bases sitting between them. Germline-derived CDR1 and CDR2 are LNHDA and SQIVND (reference sequence).

The CDR3 sequence is CATSDTYTGELFF. CDR3 nucleotides: TGTGCCACCTCGGACACCTACACCGGGGAGCTGTTTTTT. The rearrangement links TRBV6-1 to TRBJ2-2, with D maybe TRBD1 (5 bases). The ends were cut back, 10 bases at V and 3 bases at J, with 12 bases in the middle. The CDR3 sequence is 13 residues long. CDR1 MNHNS and CDR2 SASEGT come from the germline V gene.

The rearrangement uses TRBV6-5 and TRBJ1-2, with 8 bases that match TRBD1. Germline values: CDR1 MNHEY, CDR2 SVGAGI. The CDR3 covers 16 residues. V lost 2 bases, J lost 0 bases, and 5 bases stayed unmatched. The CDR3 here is CASSYGTGVSNYGYTF. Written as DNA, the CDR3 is TGTGCCAGCAGTTACGGGACAGGAGTTTCTAACTATGGCTACACCTTC.

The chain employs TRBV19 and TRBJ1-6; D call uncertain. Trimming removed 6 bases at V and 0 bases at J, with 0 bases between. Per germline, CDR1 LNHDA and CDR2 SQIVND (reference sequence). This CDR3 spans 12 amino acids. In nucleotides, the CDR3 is TGTGCCAGTAGCTCCTATAATTCACCCCTCCACTTT. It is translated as CASSSYNSPLHF.

The CDR3 reads CATKGGFNNEQFF. The CDR3 nucleotides are TGTGCCACGAAAGGGGGCTTCAACAATGAGCAGTTCTTC. The rearrangement links TRBV18 to TRBJ2-1; 7 bases line up with TRBD1. The CDR3 is made up of 13 amino acids. The germline CDR1 and CDR2 sequences are KGHSH and LQKENI. The V segment lost 10 bases and the J segment 5 bases; nucleotides outside the gene matches: 8.